Presented here are 4 T cell receptor beta chains from one specimen sequenced in a study of blood T cell repertoires in COVID-19. Clones were read by immunoSEQ multiplex PCR, and TCRdb kept only the in-frame ones, dropping some. The table records about 260,000 clones, approximately 91% of them present only once. Sequencing was performed on peripheral blood. Source of these receptors: a woman aged 30 to 39 with COVID-19, enrolled during active disease.

The chain has TRBV19 and TRBJ2-3; 7 bases map to TRBD1. V was clipped by 4 bases and J by 0 bases; unmatched bases: 4. Germline loops: CDR1 LNHDA, CDR2 SQIVND (reference sequence). This CDR3 contains 15 residues. The CDR3 nucleotides read TGTGCCAGTAGTACCTGGACAGGTAGCACAGATACGCAGTATTTT. Its protein is CASSTWTGSTDTQYF.

The rearrangement links TRBV5-1 to TRBJ1-1; perhaps TRBD1 as D (6 bases). The V and J ends lost 0 bases and 12 bases respectively, with 18 bases between them. This CDR3 is 14 amino acids long. The V gene's germline CDR1 is SGHRS and CDR2 YFSETQ. The CDR3 here is CASSLAISAGETFF. DNA of the CDR3: TGCGCCAGCAGCTTGGCCATATCGGCAGGGGAAACTTTCTTT.

The rearrangement links TRBV28 to TRBJ1-2; tentative D call: TRBD1 (6 bases). CDR1 is MDHEN and CDR2 is SYDVKM in the germline V gene. The V gene lost 4 bases and the J gene lost 2 bases, with 11 bases spanning the gap. The CDR3 has 14 amino acids. This chain's CDR3 is CASSYLTGNYGYTF. CDR3 coding DNA: TGTGCCAGCAGTTACCTGACAGGCAACTATGGCTACACCTTC.

The chain joins TRBV19 to TRBJ1-6, with D possibly matching TRBD1 (5 bases). This CDR3 has 16 amino acids. Germline V gene sequence: CDR1 LNHDA, CDR2 SQIVND (reference sequence). V shed 1 base and J shed 10 bases, with 17 bases lying between them. For the CDR3, the DNA is TGTGCCAGTAGTATAGCAGGGCAGGATGTATCATCACCCCTCCACTTT. Its translation is CASSIAGQDVSSPLHF.